These 9 T cell receptor beta chains were sequenced from one sample in a study of cytomegalovirus exposure and HLA in healthy donors. The PCR had 60 Vbeta and 13 Jbeta primers. Method: immunoSEQ multiplex PCR; TCRdb's copy keeps in-frame clones and lacks some. The sample records 40,000 to 45,000 clones, around 77% being singletons. The sequenced sample was PBMCs. Receptors originate from a young man in good health and CMV-seronegative.

This chain connects TRBV7-8 to TRBJ1-3; TRBD1 matches 9 bases. This CDR3 is built from 14 residues. CDR1 is SGHVS, CDR2 FQNEAQ, per germline. The V segment lost 5 bases and the J segment 4 bases; nucleotides outside the gene matches: 3. The CDR3 DNA reads as TGTGCCAGCAGCCAGGGACAGGGCGGAAACACCATATATTTT. Residues: CASSQGQGGNTIYF.

The V gene is TRBV9, the J gene TRBJ2-3, with 12 bases lining up with TRBD2. The CDR3 loop spans 16 amino acids. CDR1 SGDLS and CDR2 YYNGEE come from the germline V gene. V lost 4 bases to trimming and J lost 5 bases; unmatched junction nucleotides: 8. The CDR3 loop reads CASSRVASGRGDTQYF. DNA for the CDR3: TGTGCCAGCAGCCGGGTGGCTAGCGGGAGGGGAGATACGCAGTATTTT.

The sample holds a few counts of this clone. The chain carries TRBV5-8 and TRBJ2-5; perhaps TRBD2 as D (6 bases). The J call could be wrong; TRBJ2-7 is a better fit for the DNA end. In germline, CDR1 is SGHTS, CDR2 YDEGEE. The CDR3 runs to 14 residues. CDR3 nucleotide sequence: TGTGCCAGCAGCTTGGCAGCGGGTCGGGACGAGCAGTACTTC. Translation gives CASSLAAGRDEQYF.

The chain carries TRBV28 and TRBJ2-3; TRBD2 might be the D (6 bases). V shed 2 bases and J shed 14 bases, with 17 bases lying between them. Looked up from germline, CDR1 is MDHEN and CDR2 is SYDVKM. The CDR3 totals 13 residues. CDR3 loop: CASSLRGVTRGYF. The CDR3 bases are TGTGCCAGCAGTTTAAGGGGAGTTACGCGGGGGTATTTT.

The chain recombines TRBV6-6 with TRBJ1-5; 9 bases are shared with TRBD1. V lost 7 bases, J lost 11 bases, and 12 bases stayed unmatched. Per germline, CDR1 MNHNY and CDR2 SVGAGI (reference sequence). The CDR3 is 14 residues long. In DNA form, the CDR3 reads TGTGCCAGCAACCAACAGGGGGCGCCGGCCGCCCAGCATTTT. Residues: CASNQQGAPAAQHF.

V usage is TRBV7-2 and J usage is TRBJ2-7; TRBD1 matches 11 bases. The J segment lost 3 bases and the V segment lost 1 base, leaving 2 bases of the junction unmatched. Germline assignment: CDR1 SGHTA and CDR2 FQGNSA. This CDR3 is built from 15 residues. The CDR3 coding sequence is TGTGCCAGCAGCTTAGGTGGGACAGGGGGCTACGAGCAGTACTTC. Translated: CASSLGGTGGYEQYF.

This chain uses TRBV30 with TRBJ2-5; a weak D match, TRBD1 (6 bases). Per the germline V gene, CDR1 is GTSNPN and CDR2 is SVGIG (reference sequence). The CDR3 has 16 amino acids. V was cut by 0 bases and J by 0 bases, with 14 bases left in between. The DNA for the CDR3 is TGTGCCTGGAGTGTAGGCCCGACAGGCGACCAAGAGACCCAGTACTTC. Its protein is CAWSVGPTGDQETQYF.

On this clone itself: A junction end diverges from the germline sequence, so it may reflect a read error. As DNA, the CDR3 is TGTTCCAGCAGCTTAGTAGGAGGGGACTCTTCCTACGAGCAGTACTTC. Translating gives CSSSLVGGDSSYEQYF. V and J are TRBV7-9 and TRBJ2-7, with a possible D match to TRBD2 (6 bases). The length of the CDR3 is 16 residues. Germline V gene lookup returns CDR1 SEHNR and CDR2 FQNEAQ (reference sequence).

The rearrangement links TRBV13 to TRBJ1-2; 9 nucleotides match TRBD1. The germline V gene encodes CDR1 PRHDT and CDR2 FYEKMQ (reference sequence). The CDR3 spans 16 residues. V shed 0 bases, J shed 5 bases, and the junction held 7 bases outside the gene matches. CDR3 loop: CASSLGGTGLGYGYTF. The CDR3, as DNA: TGTGCCAGCAGCTTAGGCGGGACAGGGCTAGGGTATGGCTACACCTTC.